A selection of T cell receptor beta chains follows, all from one sample in a study of cytomegalovirus exposure and HLA in healthy donors. Here immunoSEQ multiplex PCR was the method, and the copy in TCRdb shows in-frame clones only, minus some. Among fewer than 200,000 clones, around three quarters were seen once, and the ten largest hold around 1.9%. Sample: PBMCs. The receptors derive from a woman aged 25 to 45 in good health and CMV-seronegative. Each CDR3 is given with its conserved first and last residue. The D gene is left open where the match is weak. Clone size is not always given. Where it is, it says once, few, many or a class for expanded clones.

d_gene | j_gene | abundance | v_gene | CDR3nt | CDR3aa
TRBD1 | TRBJ1-6 | few | TRBV10-3 | TGTGCCATCAGTGAAGGACAGGGTGGCAATTCACCCCTCCACTTT | CAISEGQGGNSPLHF
TRBD1 | TRBJ1-4 | - | TRBV19 | TGTGCCAGTAGGATGACAGGGGGCGTTTTAACTAATGAAAAACTGTTTTTT | CASRMTGGVLTNEKLFF
- | TRBJ2-3 | - | TRBV9 | TGTGCCAGCAGCGTAGTTCAGGGAACAGATACGCAGTATTTT | CASSVVQGTDTQYF
- | TRBJ1-3 | - | TRBV18 | TGTGCCAGCTCAAGAGGACAGTTGGACACTGGAAACACCATATATTTT | CASSRGQLDTGNTIYF
TRBD1 | TRBJ2-5 | few | TRBV7-6 | TGTGCCAGCAGCTTAGGGGGACAGGGGCGGGAGACCCAGTACTTC | CASSLGGQGRETQYF
- | TRBJ1-5 | - | TRBV7-4 | TGTGCCAGCAGCTCTCTTCTAGGCATAACCCATCAGCCCCAGCATTTT | CASSSLLGITHQPQHF
- | TRBJ2-5 | few | TRBV6-1 | TGTGCCAGCTCCCTACAGGGGGGGTGGGAGACCCAGTACTTC | CASSLQGGWETQYF
- | TRBJ2-2 | - | TRBV2 | TGTGCCAGCAGTGAGAGACAGGTCACCACCGGGGAGCTGTTTTTT | CASSERQVTTGELFF
TRBD1 | TRBJ2-7 | few | TRBV7-9 | TGTGCCAGCAGCTTAAAAGTGACAGGGTTCTACGAGCAGTACTTC | CASSLKVTGFYEQYF
- | TRBJ2-2 | - | TRBV5-1 | TGCGCCAGCAGCTTGGCTGCGGGACGTCGCACCGGGGAGCTGTTTTTT | CASSLAAGRRTGELFF
- | TRBJ2-2 | once | TRBV29-1 | TGCAGCGTTGATACCCGTGGCGGGAACACCGGGGAGCTGTTTTTT | CSVDTRGGNTGELFF